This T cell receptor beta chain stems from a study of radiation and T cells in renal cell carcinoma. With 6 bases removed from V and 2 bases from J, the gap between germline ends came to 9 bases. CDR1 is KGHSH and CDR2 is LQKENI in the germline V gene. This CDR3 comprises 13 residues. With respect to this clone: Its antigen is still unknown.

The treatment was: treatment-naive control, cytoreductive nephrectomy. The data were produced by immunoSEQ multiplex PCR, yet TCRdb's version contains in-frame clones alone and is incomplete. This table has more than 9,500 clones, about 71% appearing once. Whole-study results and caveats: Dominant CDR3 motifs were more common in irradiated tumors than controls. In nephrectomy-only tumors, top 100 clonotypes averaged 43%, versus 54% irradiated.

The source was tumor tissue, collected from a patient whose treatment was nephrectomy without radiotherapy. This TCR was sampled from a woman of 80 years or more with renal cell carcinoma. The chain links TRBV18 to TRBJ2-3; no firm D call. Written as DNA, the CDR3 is TGTGCCAGCTCCCCGACGATCACAGATACGCAGTATTTT. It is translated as CASSPTITDTQYF. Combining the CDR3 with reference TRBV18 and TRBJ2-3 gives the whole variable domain NAGVMQNPRHLVRRRGQEARLRCSPMKGHSHVYWYRQLPEEGLKFMVYLQKENIIDESGMPKERFSAEFPKEGPSILRIQQVVRGDSAAYFCASSPTITDTQYFGPGTRLTVL.